This is a list of T cell receptor beta chains from one sample in a study of T cells in Graves' hyperthyroidism and ophthalmopathy. TCRdb itself ran the multiplex PCR reads through MiXCR, one entry per CDR3 protein. The data contain approximately 620,000 distinct CDR3 sequences, 11% to 15% of them seen just once; the ten biggest clones take up less than 6%. The sequencing sample was made of blood. The receptor source for this set is a woman aged 25-40 years with Graves' hyperthyroidism that later progressed to Graves' ophthalmopathy. Both conserved end residues are trimmed from each CDR3.

V: TRBV10-1
CDR3: ASSESFGAEAF

V: TRBV5-5
CDR3: ASRTPFMGQGNYSTDTQY

V: TRBV6-1
CDR3: ASMEGTEQY

V: TRBV18
CDR3: ASSPSGTVGNTEAF

V: TRBV5-1
CDR3: ASSLSPTRETQY

V: TRBV24-1
CDR3: ATSDFSAGDNTGELF

V: TRBV28
CDR3: ASRSAGLAGGRKNEQY

V: TRBV7-8
CDR3: ASSLARPSGRFDNEQF

V: TRBV3-1
CDR3: ASSQDWDQGRGYT

V: TRBV6-1
CDR3: ASSFLTGTGGEKGAF

V: TRBV7-3
CDR3: ASSYEQGANTGELF

V: TRBV4-1
CDR3: ASSQRTGDKLF

V: TRBV7-3
CDR3: ASSLSIGSYEQY

V: TRBV4-3
CDR3: ASSQLVADNEQF

V: TRBV18
CDR3: ASSSANTEAF

V: TRBV2
CDR3: ASRQSRTANTEAF

V: TRBV6-1
CDR3: TSSRDRGTGELF

V: TRBV11-3
CDR3: ASSLNSGSDTQY

V: TRBV13
CDR3: ASSFSSGYEQY

V: TRBV6-5
CDR3: ASSYSGLARSSYNEQF

V: TRBV29-1
CDR3: SVEAGSSYEQY

V: TRBV27
CDR3: ASGLAGGMYPSYEQY

V: TRBV27
CDR3: ASSGGLAGLSGELF

V: TRBV20-1
CDR3: SQYRDSSNEQF

V: TRBV7-2
CDR3: ASSLVAGTETQY

V: TRBV28
CDR3: ASSLLNTGELF

V: TRBV20-1
CDR3: SARDWGSSGNTIY

V: TRBV10-3
CDR3: AIGREGLETQY